This T cell receptor (beta chain) comes out of a study of human T cells and chemical hapten exposure. Study as a whole: Upper back patch tests used 0.01% DPC, scored after 6 days. Patients, chiefly female, had alopecia areata, totalis or universalis.

The time point was: patch test 1, 2 weeks after DPC sensitization. Regarding treatment: therapeutic diphenylcyclopropenone sensitization with weekly scalp DPC. Original processing methods: A typical sample had approximately 93,000 TCRs, with 23,224 to 690,600 overall. TCRdb fed the RACE reads into MiXCR, producing one record per CDR3 protein. TCRdb, not the authors, supplied the V and J calls. The sample includes roughly 360,000 distinct CDR3 sequences, about 4.8% seen only once; the top ten take 2% to 2.5%. The sample here was whole blood, taken in connection with sensitization to the hapten diphenylcyclopropenone (DPC). This TCR was recovered from a woman aged 45-60 years with alopecia areata. Some clones in this sample may be carry-over from other donors' samples.

For the CDR3, the DNA is TGTGCCGCAGGACAGGTACCCGCTGGGGCCAACGTCCTGACTTTC. This codes for CAAGQVPAGANVLTF. The chain employs TRBV6-1 and TRBJ2-6, with TRBD1 matching over 7 bases. CDR1 is MNHNS, CDR2 SASEGT, per germline. The V gene end was trimmed by 11 bases and the J gene end by 2 bases; junction bases not matched to a gene: 9. There are 15 residues in the CDR3.